The subject of this entry is one TCR beta chain. Its matching antigen is unknown. The germline V gene has CDR1 MNHEY and CDR2 SVGAGI. The CDR3 is 14 amino acids. Trimming pared 6 bases from V and 6 bases from J, leaving 17 bases between. The use of a sample-barcoded 5' primer and a J-beta primer mix characterized a second PCR of about 6 to 12 cycles. All samples gave at least 2.5 million CDR3-containing paired-end reads. A single record per CDR3 protein comes from TCRdb applying MiXCR to the 5' RACE reads. The data hold about 780,000 distinct CDR3 sequences, with about 46% observed a single time. This specimen comes from a study of blood T cells in healthy people across ages. Regarding the study as a whole: Comparison with aged donors showed that long-lived donors had more naive CD4+ cells and higher diversity.

This receptor was taken from a man aged 80 or over in good health. The chain couples TRBV6-5 to TRBJ1-2, with no clear D. Sequencing input: blood. CDR3 bases: TGTGCCAGCAGCCGTGGAACAGTCCCCCATGGCTACACCTTC. It is translated as CASSRGTVPHGYTF.